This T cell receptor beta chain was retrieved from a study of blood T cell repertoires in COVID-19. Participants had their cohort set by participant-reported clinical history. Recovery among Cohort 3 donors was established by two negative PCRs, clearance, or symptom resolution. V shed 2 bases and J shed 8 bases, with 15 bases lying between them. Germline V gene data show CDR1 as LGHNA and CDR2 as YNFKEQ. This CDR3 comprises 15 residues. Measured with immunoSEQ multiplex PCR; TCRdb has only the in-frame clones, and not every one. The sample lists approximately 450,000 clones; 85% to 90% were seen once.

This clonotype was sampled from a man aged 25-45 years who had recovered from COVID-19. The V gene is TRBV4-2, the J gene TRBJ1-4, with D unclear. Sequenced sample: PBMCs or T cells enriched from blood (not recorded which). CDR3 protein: CASSQWFGVGEKLFF. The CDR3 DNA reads TGTGCCAGCAGCCAATGGTTCGGGGTAGGGGAAAAACTGTTTTTT.